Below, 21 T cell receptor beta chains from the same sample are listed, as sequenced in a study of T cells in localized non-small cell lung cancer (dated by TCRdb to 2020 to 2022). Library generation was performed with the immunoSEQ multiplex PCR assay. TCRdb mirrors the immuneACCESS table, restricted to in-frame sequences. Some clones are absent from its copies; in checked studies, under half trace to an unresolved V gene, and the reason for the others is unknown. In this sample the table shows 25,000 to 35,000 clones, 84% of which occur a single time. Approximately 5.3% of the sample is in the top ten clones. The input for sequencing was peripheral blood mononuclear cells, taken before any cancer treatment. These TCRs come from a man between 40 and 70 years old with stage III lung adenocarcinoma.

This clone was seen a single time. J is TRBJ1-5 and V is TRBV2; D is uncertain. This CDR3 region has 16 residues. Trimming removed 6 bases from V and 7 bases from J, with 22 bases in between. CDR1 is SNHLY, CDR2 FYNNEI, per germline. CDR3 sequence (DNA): TGTGCCAGCAGCCCCAACTCAGAGGGTTTAGGACAGCCCCAGCATTTT. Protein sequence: CASSPNSEGLGQPQHF.

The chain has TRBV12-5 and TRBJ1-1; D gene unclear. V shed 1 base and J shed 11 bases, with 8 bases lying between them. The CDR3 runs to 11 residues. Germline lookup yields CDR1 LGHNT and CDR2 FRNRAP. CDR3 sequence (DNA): TGTGCTAGTGGTTTGGAGAGGGCGGCTTTCTTT. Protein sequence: CASGLERAAFF.

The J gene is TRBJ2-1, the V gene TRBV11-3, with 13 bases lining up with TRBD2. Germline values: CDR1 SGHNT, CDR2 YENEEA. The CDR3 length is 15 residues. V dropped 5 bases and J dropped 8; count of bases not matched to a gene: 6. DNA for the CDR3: TGTGCCAGCAGCCCGGGACTAGCGGGATTGGATGAGCAGTTCTTC. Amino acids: CASSPGLAGLDEQFF.

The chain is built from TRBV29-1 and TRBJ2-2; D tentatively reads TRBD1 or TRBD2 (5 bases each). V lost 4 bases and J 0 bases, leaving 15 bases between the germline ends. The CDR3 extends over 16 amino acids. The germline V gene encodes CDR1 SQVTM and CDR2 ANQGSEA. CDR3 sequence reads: CSVAGPSIPNTGELFF. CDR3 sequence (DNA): TGCAGCGTTGCGGGACCGAGTATCCCGAACACCGGGGAGCTGTTTTTT.

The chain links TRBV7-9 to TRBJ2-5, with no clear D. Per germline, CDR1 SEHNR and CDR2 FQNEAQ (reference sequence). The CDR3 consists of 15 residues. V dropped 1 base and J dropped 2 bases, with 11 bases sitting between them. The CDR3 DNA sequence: TGTGCCAGCAGCTTAGTTTTCACACCGCAAGAGACCCAGTACTTC. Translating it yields CASSLVFTPQETQYF.

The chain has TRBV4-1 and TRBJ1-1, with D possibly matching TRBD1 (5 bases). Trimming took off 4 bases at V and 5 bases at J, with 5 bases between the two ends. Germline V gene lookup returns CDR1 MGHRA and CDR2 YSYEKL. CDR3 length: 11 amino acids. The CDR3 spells CASSRGTEAFF. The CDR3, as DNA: TGCGCCAGCAGCCGGGGGACTGAAGCTTTCTTT.

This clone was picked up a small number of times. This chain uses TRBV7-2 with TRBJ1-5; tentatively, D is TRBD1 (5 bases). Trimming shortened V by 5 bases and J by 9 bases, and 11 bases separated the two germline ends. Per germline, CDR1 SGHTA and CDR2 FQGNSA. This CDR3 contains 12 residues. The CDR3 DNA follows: TGTGCCAGCAGCGCTCAAGGGGCGCCCCAGCATTTT. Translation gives CASSAQGAPQHF.

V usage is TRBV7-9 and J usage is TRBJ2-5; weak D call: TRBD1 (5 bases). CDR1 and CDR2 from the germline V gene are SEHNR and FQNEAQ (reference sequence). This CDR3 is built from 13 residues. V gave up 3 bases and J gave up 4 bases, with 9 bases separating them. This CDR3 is CASSFGAGETQYF. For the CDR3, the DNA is TGTGCCAGCAGCTTTGGGGCCGGAGAGACCCAGTACTTC.

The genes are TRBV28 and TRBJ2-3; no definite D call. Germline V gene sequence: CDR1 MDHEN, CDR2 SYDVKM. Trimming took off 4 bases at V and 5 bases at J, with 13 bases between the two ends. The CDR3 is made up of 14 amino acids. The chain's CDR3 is CASSSPPVEDTQYF. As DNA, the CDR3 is TGTGCCAGCAGTTCCCCTCCAGTGGAAGATACGCAGTATTTT.

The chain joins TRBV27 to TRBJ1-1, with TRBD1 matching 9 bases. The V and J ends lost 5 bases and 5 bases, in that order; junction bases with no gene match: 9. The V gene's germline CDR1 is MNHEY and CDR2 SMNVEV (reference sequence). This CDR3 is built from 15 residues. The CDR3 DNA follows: TGTGCCAGCAGTGTGGACAGGGGAGTATCAACTGAAGCTTTCTTT. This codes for CASSVDRGVSTEAFF.

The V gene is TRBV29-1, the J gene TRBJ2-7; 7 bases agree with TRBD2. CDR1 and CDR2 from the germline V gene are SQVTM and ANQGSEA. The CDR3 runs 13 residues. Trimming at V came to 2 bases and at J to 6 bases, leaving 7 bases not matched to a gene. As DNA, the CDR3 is TGCAGCGTTGAATTAGTACAGCGGGGCGAGCAGTACTTC. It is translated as CSVELVQRGEQYF.

The CDR3 protein is CASSERSGANVLTF. The CDR3 DNA follows: TGTGCCAGCAGTGAACGATCTGGGGCCAACGTCCTGACTTTC. The V call is TRBV2, the J call TRBJ2-6; D call uncertain. The CDR3 extends over 14 amino acids. Germline V CDR1 and CDR2: SNHLY, FYNNEI. Between the trimmed V and J ends, which lost 2 bases and 1 base, there was a span of 3 bases.

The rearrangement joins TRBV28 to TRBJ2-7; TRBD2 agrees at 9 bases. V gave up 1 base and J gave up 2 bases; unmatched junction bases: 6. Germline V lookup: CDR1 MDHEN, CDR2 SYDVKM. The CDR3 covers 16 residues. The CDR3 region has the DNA TGTGCCAGCAGTTTATCCCCCATAGCGGGAGCCTACGAGCAGTACTTC. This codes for CASSLSPIAGAYEQYF.

In DNA, the CDR3 is TGTGCCAGCAGCCGGAACTCTGGGGCCAACGTCCTGACTTTC. This codes for CASSRNSGANVLTF. This chain joins TRBV13 and TRBJ2-6; D remains ambiguous. The CDR3 contains 14 residues. V shed 5 bases and J shed 0 bases, with 5 bases lying between them. Germline loops: CDR1 PRHDT, CDR2 FYEKMQ (reference sequence). Full variable domain (missing parts from reference TRBV13 and TRBJ2-6): AAGVIQSPRHLIKEKRETATLKCYPIPRHDTVYWYQQGPGQDPQFLISFYEKMQSDKGSIPDRFSAQQFSDYHSELNMSSLELGDSALYFCASSRNSGANVLTFGAGSRLTVL.

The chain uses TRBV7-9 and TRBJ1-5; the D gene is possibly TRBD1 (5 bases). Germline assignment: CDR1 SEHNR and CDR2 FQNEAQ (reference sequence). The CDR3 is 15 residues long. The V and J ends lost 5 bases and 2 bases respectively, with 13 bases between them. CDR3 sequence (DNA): TGTGCCAGCAGCCCGGGGGGGGGTGGCAATCAGCCCCAGCATTTT. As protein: CASSPGGGGNQPQHF.

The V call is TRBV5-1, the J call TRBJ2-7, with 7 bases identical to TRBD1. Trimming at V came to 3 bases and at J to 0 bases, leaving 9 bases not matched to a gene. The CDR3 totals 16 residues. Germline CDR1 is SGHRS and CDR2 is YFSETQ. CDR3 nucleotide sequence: TGCGCCAGCAGCTGGGACAGCTCGAGGGGCTCCTACGAGCAGTACTTC. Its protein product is CASSWDSSRGSYEQYF.

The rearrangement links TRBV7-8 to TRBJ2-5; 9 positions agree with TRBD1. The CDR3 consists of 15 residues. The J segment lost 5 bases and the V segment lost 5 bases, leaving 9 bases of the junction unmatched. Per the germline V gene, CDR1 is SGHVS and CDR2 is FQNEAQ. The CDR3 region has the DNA TGTGCCAGCAGCCGACAGGGGGTTAGGGAGGAGACCCAGTACTTC. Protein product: CASSRQGVREETQYF.

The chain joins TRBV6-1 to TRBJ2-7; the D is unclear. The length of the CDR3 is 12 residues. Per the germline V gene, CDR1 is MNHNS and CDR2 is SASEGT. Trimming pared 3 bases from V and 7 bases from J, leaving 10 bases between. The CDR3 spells CASSDRMVEQYV. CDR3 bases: TGTGCCAGCAGTGACAGGATGGTAGAGCAGTACGTC.

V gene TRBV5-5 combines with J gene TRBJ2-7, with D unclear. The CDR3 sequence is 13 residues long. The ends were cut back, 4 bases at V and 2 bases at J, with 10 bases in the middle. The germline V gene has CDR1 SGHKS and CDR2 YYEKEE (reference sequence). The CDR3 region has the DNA TGTGCCAGCAGCCCCCCAGCTACCTACGAGCAGTACGTC. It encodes CASSPPATYEQYV.

CDR3 nucleotides: TGTGCCAGCAGTCGCTCCCTCCGGGAGGCTTTCTTT. Amino acids: CASSRSLREAFF. This chain uses TRBV28 with TRBJ1-1; the D is unclear. Germline-derived CDR1 and CDR2 are MDHEN and SYDVKM. Trimming shortened V by 5 bases and J by 11 bases, and 15 bases separated the two germline ends. The CDR3 runs to 12 residues.

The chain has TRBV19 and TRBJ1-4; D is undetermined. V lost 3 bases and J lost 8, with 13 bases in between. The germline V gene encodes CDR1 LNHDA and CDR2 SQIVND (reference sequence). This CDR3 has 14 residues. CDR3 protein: CASSIGQLGEKLFF. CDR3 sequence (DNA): TGTGCCAGTAGTATTGGGCAGCTAGGGGAAAAACTGTTTTTT. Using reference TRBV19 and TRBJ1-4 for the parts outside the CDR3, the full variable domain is DGGITQSPKYLFRKEGQNVTLSCEQNLNHDAMYWYRQDPGQGLRLIYYSQIVNDFQKGDIAEGYSVSREKKESFPLTVTSAQKNPTAFYLCASSIGQLGEKLFFGSGTQLSVL.